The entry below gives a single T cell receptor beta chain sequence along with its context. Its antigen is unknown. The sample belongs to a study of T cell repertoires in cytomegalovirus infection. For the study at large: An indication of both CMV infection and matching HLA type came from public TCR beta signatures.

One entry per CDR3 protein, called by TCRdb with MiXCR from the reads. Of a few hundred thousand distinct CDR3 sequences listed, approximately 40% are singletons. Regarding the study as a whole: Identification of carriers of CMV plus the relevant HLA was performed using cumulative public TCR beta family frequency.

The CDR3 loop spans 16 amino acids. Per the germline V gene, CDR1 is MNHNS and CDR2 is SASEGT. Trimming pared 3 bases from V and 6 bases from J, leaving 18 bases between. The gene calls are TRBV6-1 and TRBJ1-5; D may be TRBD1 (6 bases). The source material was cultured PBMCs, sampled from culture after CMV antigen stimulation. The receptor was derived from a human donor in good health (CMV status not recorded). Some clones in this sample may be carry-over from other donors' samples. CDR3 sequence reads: CASSEHPLRGTQPQHF. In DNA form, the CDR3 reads TGTGCCAGCAGTGAGCATCCCCTGAGGGGGACTCAGCCCCAGCATTTT.